Below are 23 T cell receptor beta chains sequenced from a single sample in a study of blood T cell repertoires in COVID-19. Sequencing used immunoSEQ multiplex PCR; TCRdb keeps in-frame clones, though not all of them. This sample has roughly 450,000 clones, with 90% found just once. Sequencing input: PBMCs or T cells enriched from blood (not recorded which). These receptors were collected from a man younger than 30 who had recovered from COVID-19.

The gene calls are TRBV7-2 and TRBJ2-7; 8 bases match TRBD2. Germline V CDR1 and CDR2: SGHTA, FQGNSA. V trimming: 1 base; J trimming: 5 bases; junction bases outside the gene matches: 7. The length of the CDR3 is 15 residues. The DNA of the CDR3 is TGTGCCAGCAGCTTAGGCGTGGGACTAGACCACGAGCAGTACTTC. Encoded protein: CASSLGVGLDHEQYF.

V is TRBV3-1 (or the pseudogene TRBV3-2) and J is TRBJ1-3; no clear D gene. The CDR3 length is 16 residues. The germline gives CDR1 LGHDT, CDR2 YNNKEL (reference sequence). V was shortened by 0 bases and J by 9 bases, with 18 bases between the two germline ends. The CDR3: CASSQDRRGNGGTIYF. In DNA form, the CDR3 reads TGTGCCAGCAGCCAAGATCGGCGAGGGAACGGAGGCACCATATATTTT.

The chain combines TRBV2 with TRBJ1-1, with TRBD1 matching 9 bases. The CDR3 sequence is 14 residues long. Germline V gives CDR1 SNHLY, CDR2 FYNNEI. The trim removed 6 bases at V and 3 bases at J, leaving 5 bases unmatched. The CDR3 nucleotides are TGTGCCAGCAGCTCCGGGACAGGGTACACTGAAGCTTTCTTT. It translates to CASSSGTGYTEAFF.

This clone was seen once. The chain couples TRBV3-1 (or the pseudogene TRBV3-2) to TRBJ1-1, with D unclear. Germline assignment: CDR1 LGHDT and CDR2 YNNKEL (reference sequence). The V gene lost 1 base and the J gene lost 4 bases, with 13 bases spanning the gap. The CDR3 totals 15 residues. The CDR3, as DNA: TGTGCCAGCAGCCAAGGTTCTTTTTCGGGCACTGAAGCTTTCTTT. It translates to CASSQGSFSGTEAFF.

The V call is TRBV13, the J call TRBJ2-7; possibly TRBD2 for D (5 bases). CDR3 size: 15 residues. V shed 2 bases and J shed 5 bases, with 16 bases lying between them. Per germline, CDR1 PRHDT and CDR2 FYEKMQ (reference sequence). The CDR3 DNA reads as TGTGCCAGCAGCTTACTATCGGCAGAAGCGGACGAGCAGTACTTC. It specifies CASSLLSAEADEQYF.

This sequence joins TRBV15 and TRBJ1-3; the match to TRBD1 covers 9 bases. CDR3 length: 16 residues. CDR1 LNHNV and CDR2 YYDKDF come from the germline V gene (reference sequence). Germline trimming cut 2 bases from V and 6 bases from J; bases unmatched to any gene: 8. The CDR3: CATSRPRQGGTNTIYF. CDR3 in DNA: TGTGCCACCAGCAGACCGAGACAGGGGGGAACAAACACCATATATTTT.

The chain carries TRBV6-2 or TRBV6-3 and TRBJ1-2, with TRBD1 matching over 9 bases. Germline CDR1 is MNHEY and CDR2 is SVGEGT. The V segment lost 6 bases and the J segment 5 bases; nucleotides outside the gene matches: 13. The CDR3 length is 16 residues. CDR3 loop: CASSPGTGSIFYGYTF. In nucleotides, the CDR3 is TGTGCCAGCAGCCCCGGGACAGGGTCAATCTTTTATGGCTACACCTTC.

The chain links TRBV24-1 to TRBJ2-3; 9 bases are a match to TRBD1. This CDR3 has 16 residues. CDR1 is KGHDR and CDR2 is SFDVKD in the germline V gene. The V and J ends lost 3 bases and 4 bases, in that order; junction bases with no gene match: 7. The CDR3 is CATSDAGQGRADTQYF. CDR3 coding DNA: TGTGCCACCAGTGATGCGGGACAGGGAAGAGCAGATACGCAGTATTTT.

The rearrangement links TRBV10-2 to TRBJ1-4, with D possibly TRBD1 on 5 matching bases. Trimming cost V 6 bases and J 0 bases, with 11 bases left between them. CDR3 length: 15 amino acids. Germline V CDR1 and CDR2: WSHSY, SAAADI. Here the CDR3 reads CASSPRGTTNEKLFF. DNA for the CDR3: TGCGCCAGCAGCCCCCGGGGGACAACTAATGAAAAACTGTTTTTT.

J is TRBJ1-2 and V is TRBV18, with 9 bases aligning to TRBD1. Germline assignment: CDR1 KGHSH and CDR2 LQKENI. V trimming: 2 bases; J trimming: 8 bases; junction bases outside the gene matches: 9. This CDR3 is built from 15 residues. The DNA for the CDR3 is TGTGCCAGCTCACCAGGGGGACAGGGAATGGAGGGCTACACCTTC. Its protein is CASSPGGQGMEGYTF.

The chain has TRBV10-1 and TRBJ2-1, with 8 bases that match TRBD1. The CDR3 has 13 residues. Per germline, CDR1 WNHNN and CDR2 SYGVQD (reference sequence). Germline trimming cut 6 bases from V and 5 bases from J; bases unmatched to any gene: 3. CDR3 sequence (DNA): TGCGCCAGCAGCCAGGGGGCCAACAATGAGCAGTTCTTC. It translates to CASSQGANNEQFF.

This chain joins TRBV5-1 and TRBJ2-3, with D uncertain. Between the trimmed V and J ends, which lost 4 bases and 3 bases, there was a span of 12 bases. Per germline, CDR1 SGHRS and CDR2 YFSETQ. The CDR3 has 14 residues. CDR3 sequence reads: CASSPGRRTDTQYF. Here the CDR3 DNA reads TGCGCCAGCAGCCCTGGCCGCCGTACAGATACGCAGTATTTT.

The gene calls are TRBV12-5 and TRBJ1-2; 9 bases fit TRBD1. With 6 bases clipped from V and 7 bases from J, the junction kept 9 bases outside the gene matches. The CDR3 spans 14 residues. Germline-derived CDR1 and CDR2 are LGHNT and FRNRAP. The CDR3 spells CASGSGTGFGGYTF. CDR3 nucleotides: TGTGCTAGTGGATCCGGGACAGGGTTTGGTGGCTACACCTTC.

The chain carries TRBV2 and TRBJ2-7, with 9 bases identical to TRBD2. CDR3 length: 15 residues. CDR1 and CDR2 (germline): SNHLY, FYNNEI. J lost 3 bases, V lost 8 bases, and 11 bases had no gene match. CDR3: CASGEGLAKNYEQYF. Written as DNA, the CDR3 is TGTGCCAGCGGGGAAGGACTAGCGAAAAACTACGAGCAGTACTTC. The whole variable domain, filled in from reference TRBV2 and TRBJ2-7, reads EPEVTQTPSHQVTQMGQEVILRCVPISNHLYFYWYRQILGQKVEFLVSFYNNEISEKSEIFDDQFSVERPDGSNFTLKIRSTKLEDSAMYFCASGEGLAKNYEQYFGPGTRLTVT.

The V call is TRBV6-2 or TRBV6-3, the J call TRBJ1-5; TRBD1 matches 7 bases. Per germline, CDR1 MNHEY and CDR2 SVGEGT. V lost 5 bases to trimming and J lost 7 bases; unmatched junction nucleotides: 5. The CDR3 totals 13 residues. The CDR3 coding sequence is TGTGCCAGCAGTAACAGGGGTTCCCAGCCCCAGCATTTT. Amino acid sequence: CASSNRGSQPQHF.

The rearrangement links TRBV28 to TRBJ1-5, with D tentatively TRBD1 (6 bases). The CDR3 is 15 amino acids. Deletions cut 7 bases from V and 6 bases from J, with 19 bases between. The V gene's germline CDR1 is MDHEN and CDR2 SYDVKM. This CDR3 reads CASTDPQGRGQPQHF. CDR3 DNA sequence: TGTGCCAGCACCGACCCACAGGGTAGGGGTCAGCCCCAGCATTTT.

This sequence joins TRBV19 and TRBJ2-1; 9 positions match TRBD2. CDR3 length: 14 residues. With 3 bases clipped from V and 6 bases from J, the junction kept 3 bases outside the gene matches. CDR1 and CDR2 (germline): LNHDA, SQIVND (reference sequence). The CDR3 region is CASSMAGGVNEQFF. CDR3 nucleotide sequence: TGTGCCAGTAGTATGGCGGGAGGGGTCAATGAGCAGTTCTTC.

The chain has TRBV5-1 and TRBJ2-3, with D possibly TRBD2 on 6 matching bases. The length of the CDR3 is 15 residues. Germline CDR1 and CDR2: SGHRS and YFSETQ. Trimming shortened V by 4 bases and J by 2 bases, and 14 bases separated the two germline ends. The CDR3 nucleotides read TGCGCCAGCAGCACCGGGACTCTAGACACAGATACGCAGTATTTT. It specifies CASSTGTLDTDTQYF.

V gene TRBV5-4 combines with J gene TRBJ1-2; no clear D gene. CDR3 length equals 18 residues. Germline V gene lookup returns CDR1 SGHNT and CDR2 YYREEE (reference sequence). V gave up 0 bases and J gave up 8 bases, with 26 bases separating them. CDR3 in amino acids: CASSLVPGIGTTGGGYTF. DNA of the CDR3: TGTGCCAGCAGCTTGGTTCCCGGGATAGGTACTACGGGCGGGGGCTACACCTTC.

The table lists this clone with a few counts. This chain connects TRBV7-8 to TRBJ1-6; D is possibly TRBD1 (5 bases). This CDR3 contains 18 residues. V was shortened by 1 base and J by 9 bases, with 22 bases between the two germline ends. Germline V gene sequence: CDR1 SGHVS, CDR2 FQNEAQ. In nucleotides, the CDR3 is TGTGCCAGCAGCTTAGGGGGTTTGGGGCAGGGCCGAACTTCACCCCTCCACTTT. Residues: CASSLGGLGQGRTSPLHF.

This clone appeared once. The gene calls are TRBV4-1 and TRBJ1-2; 7 bases fit TRBD1. V trimming: 3 bases; J trimming: 2 bases; junction bases outside the gene matches: 9. The germline V gene encodes CDR1 MGHRA and CDR2 YSYEKL. The CDR3 sequence is 16 residues long. CDR3 DNA: TGCGCCAGCAGCCAGAGACCGGGACAGCGAAACTATGGCTACACCTTC. Translation gives CASSQRPGQRNYGYTF.

The chain links TRBV10-3 to TRBJ1-1, with 9 bases lining up with TRBD1. CDR3 length: 15 residues. Germline lookup yields CDR1 ENHRY and CDR2 SYGVKD. V trimming: 4 bases; J trimming: 5 bases; junction bases outside the gene matches: 8. The CDR3 loop is CAISASDRGWTEAFF. The CDR3 bases are TGTGCCATCAGTGCTTCGGACAGGGGTTGGACTGAAGCTTTCTTT.

This clone was seen a handful of times. The chain is built from TRBV5-6 and TRBJ2-1, with D possibly TRBD2 on 6 matching bases. Between the trimmed V and J ends, which lost 1 base and 6 bases, there was a span of 17 bases. Germline V gene lookup returns CDR1 SGHDT and CDR2 YYEEEE. The CDR3 is made up of 16 amino acids. The CDR3, as DNA: TGTGCCAGCAGCTTGATTGGCGAAGGCGGGGTCAATGAGCAGTTCTTC. Its protein product is CASSLIGEGGVNEQFF.